The T cell receptor beta chain under discussion was sequenced for a study of regulatory and conventional T cells in RAG deficiency. Study results and caveats: Patient subsets had shorter CDR3s; Omenn Treg-Tconv overlap exceeded 85%.

This clone appeared a few times. The antigen is undetermined. Germline V gives CDR1 MNHNS, CDR2 SASEGT. This CDR3 has 10 amino acids. The V gene lost 8 bases and the J gene lost 7 bases, with 9 bases spanning the gap. Using immunoSEQ multiplex PCR, the repertoire was profiled, and TCRdb retains in-frame clones only, with some absent. The sample has 32,000 or so clones; around 91% are singletons. This same sample was also part of a study on regulatory T cells. From that report: Primers: 52 TRBV forward and 13 TRBJ reverse.

The sequence came from a human donor in good health. Source material: CD8+ T cells sorted from blood. The chain carries TRBV6-1 and TRBJ2-7; unclear D gene. In nucleotides, the CDR3 is TGTGCCAGCGGGTGGGTGGAGCAGTACTTC. Translated, it gives CASGWVEQYF.